Each of the 13 T cell receptor beta chains below was sequenced from the same sample in a study of T cell changes during pregnancy in multiple sclerosis. Assay used: immunoSEQ multiplex PCR; TCRdb lists only in-frame clones, some missing. Seen here are more than 20,000 clones, roughly 90% observed once, and the top ten hold roughly a tenth. The sample was CD8+ T cells from peripheral blood mononuclear cells, taken in the third trimester of pregnancy. These receptors were obtained from a female donor in good health, enrolled as a control in a pregnancy study.

The chain employs TRBV19 and TRBJ2-7; 13 bases match TRBD2. J lost 3 bases, V lost 6 bases, and 5 bases had no gene match. CDR1 LNHDA and CDR2 SQIVND come from the germline V gene (reference sequence). This CDR3 comprises 15 residues. The DNA for the CDR3 is TGTGCCAGTAGCGGACTAGCGGGGGACCTCTACGAGCAGTACTTC. This encodes CASSGLAGDLYEQYF.

CDR3 bases: TGTGCCAGTCATGCGGGTTTTACTGGCTACACCTTC. Its translation is CASHAGFTGYTF. This sequence joins TRBV19 and TRBJ1-2; unclear D gene. V was pared by 8 bases and J by 7 bases, with 14 bases between. The CDR3 loop spans 12 amino acids. The germline CDR1 and CDR2 sequences are LNHDA and SQIVND (reference sequence).

CDR3 bases: TGTGCCAGCAGCTTGGGGGGGGGCAGTTCCTACGAGCAGTACTTC. Encoded protein: CASSLGGGSSYEQYF. The chain combines TRBV5-8 with TRBJ2-7; tentative D call: TRBD2 (7 bases). Germline CDR1 is SGHTS and CDR2 is YDEGEE. The CDR3 runs 15 residues. Trimming cost V 0 bases and J 1 base, with 11 bases left between them. Complete variable domain (other parts from reference TRBV5-8 and TRBJ2-7): EAGVTQSPTHLIKTRGQQATLRCSPISGHTSVYWYQQALGLGLQFLLWYDEGEERNRGNFPPRFSGRQFPNYSSELNVNALELEDSALYLCASSLGGGSSYEQYFGPGTRLTVT.

This clone was seen a few times. The chain uses TRBV15 and TRBJ2-6, with D possibly TRBD1 on 6 matching bases. V was trimmed by 0 bases and J by 4 bases, leaving 10 bases between them. The CDR3 extends over 16 amino acids. Per the germline V gene, CDR1 is LNHNV and CDR2 is YYDKDF (reference sequence). CDR3 DNA sequence: TGTGCCACCAGCAGAGAGGGGGCTGGCGGGGCCAACGTCCTGACTTTC. This sequence encodes CATSREGAGGANVLTF.

This rearrangement joins TRBV27 to TRBJ1-2, with 8 positions matching TRBD1. CDR1 MNHEY and CDR2 SMNVEV come from the germline V gene (reference sequence). This CDR3 contains 13 residues. V gave up 9 bases and J gave up 6 bases; unmatched junction bases: 9. This chain's CDR3 is CASKDRERNGYTF. The CDR3 DNA sequence: TGTGCCAGTAAGGACAGGGAAAGGAATGGCTACACCTTC.

The rearrangement uses TRBV19 and TRBJ2-1, with 7 positions matching TRBD1. V dropped 6 bases and J dropped 6; count of bases not matched to a gene: 8. The CDR3 contains 14 residues. Germline CDR1 LNHDA, CDR2 SQIVND (reference sequence). The CDR3 is CASSASGQLNEQFF. CDR3 sequence (DNA): TGTGCCAGTAGCGCCTCGGGACAGCTCAATGAGCAGTTCTTC.

The chain is built from TRBV19 and TRBJ1-4, with D uncertain. Germline V gives CDR1 LNHDA, CDR2 SQIVND (reference sequence). The V gene lost 6 bases and the J gene lost 1 base, with 15 bases spanning the gap. The CDR3 totals 16 residues. The CDR3 reads CASSNAVGGTNEKLFF. As DNA, the CDR3 is TGTGCCAGTAGCAACGCGGTCGGCGGAACTAATGAAAAACTGTTTTTT.

The V gene is TRBV19, the J gene TRBJ1-5; D gene unclear. The V end lost 5 bases, the J end lost 3 bases, and 14 bases lay between the germline ends. The CDR3 runs 15 residues. Germline CDR1 reads LNHDA; CDR2 reads SQIVND (reference sequence). The CDR3: CASSAYGGDNQPQHF. For the CDR3, the DNA is TGTGCCAGTAGTGCCTACGGTGGAGACAATCAGCCCCAGCATTTT.

This sequence joins TRBV7-9 and TRBJ2-7, with D perhaps TRBD1 (5 bases). This CDR3 is 14 amino acids long. The V and J ends lost 6 bases and 3 bases respectively, with 15 bases between them. Per germline, CDR1 SEHNR and CDR2 FQNEAQ (reference sequence). In nucleotides, the CDR3 is TGTGCCAGCAGATCGGACACGGCTGACTACGAGCAGTACTTC. Protein: CASRSDTADYEQYF.

V is TRBV2 and J is TRBJ2-1, with 9 bases fitting TRBD2. V lost 11 bases to trimming and J lost 8 bases; unmatched junction nucleotides: 16. This CDR3 contains 15 residues. Germline V gene lookup returns CDR1 SNHLY and CDR2 FYNNEI. This chain's CDR3 is CALRVGGGASYEQFF. CDR3 nucleotides: TGTGCCCTGCGGGTGGGCGGGGGGGCCTCGTATGAGCAGTTCTTC.

The rearrangement uses TRBV13 and TRBJ2-3; possible D gene TRBD2, 5 bases. Germline CDR1 and CDR2: PRHDT and FYEKMQ (reference sequence). Trimming removed 2 bases from V and 4 bases from J, with 13 bases in between. The CDR3 totals 15 residues. The CDR3 is CASSLPDSRADTQYF. In nucleotides, the CDR3 is TGTGCCAGCAGCTTACCGGACTCGCGGGCAGATACGCAGTATTTT.

V usage is TRBV2 and J usage is TRBJ2-7, with TRBD1 identical over 9 bases. V lost 8 bases, J lost 4 bases, and 0 bases stayed unmatched. The CDR3 loop spans 11 amino acids. CDR1 SNHLY and CDR2 FYNNEI come from the germline V gene. The CDR3 here is CASDRGYEQYF. CDR3 DNA sequence: TGTGCCAGCGACAGGGGGTACGAGCAGTACTTC.

The V and J genes are TRBV5-1 and TRBJ2-7; D not certain. The germline CDR1 and CDR2 sequences are SGHRS and YFSETQ. Trimming removed 3 bases at V and 2 bases at J, with 3 bases between. CDR3 length equals 11 residues. The CDR3 bases are TGCGCCAGCAGCTCCACCTACGAGCAGTACTTC. This sequence encodes CASSSTYEQYF.